A single sample gave rise to the 15 T cell receptor beta chains below, sequenced in a study of T cells in localized non-small cell lung cancer. Profiled with immunoSEQ multiplex PCR; TCRdb holds only in-frame clones, not every one. The sample shows more than 1,100 clones, 25% to 35% of them seen only once. The source material was normal lung tissue next to the tumor, sampled before any cancer treatment. These receptors originate from a man aged 40-75 years with stage I lung adenocarcinoma.

This clone was observed a handful of times. An end of the junction differs from the germline gene, which may be a read error. The chain uses TRBV28 and TRBJ1-2; TRBD1 matches at 10 bases. CDR3 length: 16 amino acids. From germline, CDR1 is MDHEN and CDR2 SYDVKM. CDR3 loop: CASSSPTRQGAGGCSF. The CDR3 coding sequence is TGTGCCAGCAGTTCGCCTACTCGACAGGGGGCGGGAGGTTGCTCCTTC.

The chain combines TRBV7-2 with TRBJ1-1, with a tentative D call TRBD1 (5 bases). Germline V gene data show CDR1 as SGHTA and CDR2 as FQGNSA. Trimming removed 5 bases at V and 6 bases at J, with 13 bases between. The CDR3 runs 13 residues. The CDR3 region is CASSLYTGSEAFF. CDR3 DNA: TGTGCCAGCAGCCTTTATACAGGCTCTGAAGCTTTCTTT.

This clone is medium-sized by share. The chain carries TRBV6-8 and TRBJ2-5; 7 bases agree with TRBD2. The CDR3 length is 13 residues. The V gene's germline CDR1 is MNHGY and CDR2 SAAAGT. V lost 6 bases and J lost 5; bases outside the gene matches: 6. The CDR3 nucleotides read TGTGCCAGCAGACGCCCCGGGGGGGAGACCCAGTACTTC. Protein: CASRRPGGETQYF.

The chain combines TRBV19 with TRBJ2-3; TRBD1 matches 7 bases. V lost 11 bases and J lost 1; bases outside the gene matches: 6. Per the germline V gene, CDR1 is LNHDA and CDR2 is SQIVND (reference sequence). CDR3 length: 13 amino acids. The CDR3 sequence: CAAGQEGTDTQYF. CDR3 in DNA: TGTGCCGCCGGACAGGAAGGCACAGATACGCAGTATTTT.

This chain uses TRBV6-8 with TRBJ1-5, with D possibly TRBD1 on 5 matching bases. The germline V gene encodes CDR1 MNHGY and CDR2 SAAAGT. Between the trimmed V and J ends, which lost 4 bases and 5 bases, there was a span of 15 bases. CDR3 length: 15 amino acids. The DNA of the CDR3 is TGTGCCAGCAGTTCCAGGGTCCCCAACGATCAGCCCCAGCATTTT. Protein product: CASSSRVPNDQPQHF.

This clone was seen more than once but under ten times. A junction boundary mismatches the germline segment, possibly from a read error. Here the CDR3 reads CASSVRDHETQYF. CDR3 DNA: TGTGCCAGCAGCGTCCGGGACCACGAGACCCAGTACTTC. J is TRBJ2-5 and V is TRBV9; either TRBD1 or TRBD2 may supply D (5 bases each). CDR1 and CDR2 from the germline V gene are SGDLS and YYNGEE. The CDR3 runs to 13 residues.

The V and J genes are TRBV6-8 and TRBJ1-1, with 7 bases identical to TRBD1. The germline gives CDR1 MNHGY, CDR2 SAAAGT. The CDR3 has 15 amino acids. With 4 bases clipped from V and 0 bases from J, the junction kept 5 bases outside the gene matches. The CDR3 DNA follows: TGTGCCAGCAGTTCCTCCGGGACAGTGAACACTGAAGCTTTCTTT. Residues: CASSSSGTVNTEAFF.

This chain joins TRBV6-8 and TRBJ2-5; possible D gene TRBD2, 6 bases. This CDR3 spans 16 amino acids. From germline, CDR1 is MNHGY and CDR2 SAAAGT. Deletions cut 5 bases from V and 5 bases from J, with 21 bases between. CDR3 loop: CASSGIAEPLIETQYF. The CDR3 region has the DNA TGTGCCAGCAGTGGGATAGCGGAGCCACTTATCGAGACCCAGTACTTC.

The chain's CDR3 is CASSKVLRSYEQYF. The CDR3, as DNA: TGTGCCAGTAGTAAGGTCCTCCGCTCCTACGAGCAGTACTTC. The chain uses TRBV19 and TRBJ2-7; D uncertain. Germline CDR1 LNHDA, CDR2 SQIVND (reference sequence). CDR3 length: 14 amino acids. V was pared by 4 bases and J by 0 bases, with 10 bases between.

This chain uses TRBV19 with TRBJ1-2; D might be TRBD1 (5 bases). Germline CDR1 reads LNHDA; CDR2 reads SQIVND (reference sequence). Trimming left V 6 bases short and J 6 bases short, with 14 bases between. The CDR3 spans 13 residues. Written as DNA, the CDR3 is TGTGCCAGTAGCCCTGGGGCCCCCGATGGCTACACCTTC. It codes for CASSPGAPDGYTF.

This clone was recorded a few times. This chain links TRBV28 with TRBJ2-1, with 13 bases that match TRBD2. V shed 3 bases and J 8 bases; nucleotides not matched to a gene: 16. Germline values: CDR1 MDHEN, CDR2 SYDVKM. This CDR3 has 19 amino acids. The CDR3 bases are TGTGCCAGCAGTTTGAGCAGGGCTGGACTAGCGGGAGCTAACGATGAGCAGTTCTTC. Amino acid sequence: CASSLSRAGLAGANDEQFF.

The rearrangement links TRBV11-3 to TRBJ2-5; D uncertain. Germline values: CDR1 SGHNT, CDR2 YENEEA. The V gene lost 5 bases and the J gene lost 1 base, with 14 bases spanning the gap. CDR3 size: 15 residues. The CDR3 is CASSQPALGQETQYF. The DNA for the CDR3 is TGTGCCAGCAGCCAACCCGCCCTGGGCCAAGAGACCCAGTACTTC.

This clone was seen only a few times. The V call is TRBV19, the J call TRBJ1-1; 10 bases fit TRBD1. Per germline, CDR1 LNHDA and CDR2 SQIVND (reference sequence). The V gene end was trimmed by 9 bases and the J gene end by 10 bases; junction bases not matched to a gene: 5. The CDR3 length is 11 residues. The CDR3 region has the DNA TGTGCCAGCGGGACAGGGGTCGGAGCTTTCTTT. Its protein product is CASGTGVGAFF.

The chain carries TRBV18 and TRBJ1-2, with D unresolved. This CDR3 is 14 amino acids long. With 2 bases removed from V and 6 bases from J, the gap between germline ends came to 13 bases. Germline CDR1 is KGHSH and CDR2 is LQKENI. CDR3 DNA: TGTGCCAGCTCACCATCACGCGTGGGCGATGGCTACACCTTC. Its protein product is CASSPSRVGDGYTF.

This clone was seen a few times. V and J are TRBV9 and TRBJ2-1; 7 bases line up with TRBD1. Germline CDR1 and CDR2: SGDLS and YYNGEE. J lost 2 bases, V lost 6 bases, and 8 bases had no gene match. The CDR3 length is 15 residues. The chain's CDR3 is CASTPGQIPYNEQFF. For the CDR3, the DNA is TGTGCCAGCACCCCGGGACAGATTCCCTACAATGAGCAGTTCTTC.